This note documents a single T cell receptor beta chain sequence. Its antigen is unknown. This entry comes from a study of cytomegalovirus exposure and HLA in healthy donors. Germline V CDR1 and CDR2: MNHNS, SASEGT. The CDR3 covers 13 residues. The V and J ends lost 8 bases and 1 base respectively, with 9 bases between them. General study results and limits: Analyzed later, most CMV-associated TCR beta chains appeared HLA-restricted. Other equally common chains were less clonally expanded than HLA-associated TCR beta chains, a later analysis showed. Testing in vitro showed three CMV-associated chains specific for CMV antigens.

PCR employed 60 Vbeta and 13 Jbeta primers. Clones were sequenced by immunoSEQ multiplex PCR, and TCRdb holds only the in-frame ones, with some missing. The profile shows about 98,000 clones, around two thirds of them singletons. V usage is TRBV6-1 and J usage is TRBJ2-1; tentatively, D is TRBD2 (5 bases). The sample was PBMCs. This clonotype was sampled from a male donor in good health and CMV-seronegative. This CDR3 reads CASRSGSYNEQFF. CDR3 nucleotide sequence: TGTGCCAGCCGGTCGGGATCCTACAATGAGCAGTTCTTC.